This T cell receptor (beta chain) emerged from a study of T-cell memory formation after mild COVID-19. TCRdb redid the calling of the 5' RACE reads with MiXCR, one entry per CDR3 protein. The sample includes some 350,000 distinct CDR3 sequences, approximately 15% of them seen just once. Germline V gene sequence: CDR1 MGHRA, CDR2 YSYEKL. V shed 3 bases, J shed 4 bases, and the junction held 15 bases outside the gene matches. The CDR3 is 18 residues long. Sequencing used PBMCs or a T cell subset sorted from them (not recorded which). The clonotype comes from a man aged 18 to 35 who had mild COVID-19 (a few samples of this study predate the infection). Cell type and time point are not known. The chain combines TRBV4-1 with TRBJ1-2, with TRBD1 matching 9 bases. CDR3 nucleotide sequence: TGCGCCAGCAGCCAGGAGTCCGGGACAGGGTTCCCAGGCTATGGCTACACCTTC. Its protein product is CASSQESGTGFPGYGYTF.